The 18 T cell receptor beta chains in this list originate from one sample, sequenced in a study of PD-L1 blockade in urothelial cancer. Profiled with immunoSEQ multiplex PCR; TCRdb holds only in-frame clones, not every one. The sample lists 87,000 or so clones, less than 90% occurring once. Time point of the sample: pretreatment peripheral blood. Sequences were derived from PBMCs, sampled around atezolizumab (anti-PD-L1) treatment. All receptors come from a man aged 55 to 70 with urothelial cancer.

CDR3 in DNA: TGTGCCAGCAGGGGGGGAGCGGGAGGCGCCTACGAGCAGTACTTC. It codes for CASRGGAGGAYEQYF. V and J are TRBV28 and TRBJ2-7; 9 positions match TRBD2. V trimming: 6 bases; J trimming: 2 bases; junction bases outside the gene matches: 8. The length of the CDR3 is 15 residues. CDR1 is MDHEN, CDR2 SYDVKM, per germline.

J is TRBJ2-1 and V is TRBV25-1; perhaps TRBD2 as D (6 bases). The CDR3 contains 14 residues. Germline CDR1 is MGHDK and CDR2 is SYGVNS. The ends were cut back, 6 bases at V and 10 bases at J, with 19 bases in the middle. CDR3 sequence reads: CASSTPGARQEQFF. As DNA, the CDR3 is TGTGCCAGCAGCACCCCGGGAGCGAGGCAGGAGCAGTTCTTC. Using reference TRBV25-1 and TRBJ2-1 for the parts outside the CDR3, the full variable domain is EADIYQTPRYLVIGTGKKITLECSQTMGHDKMYWYQQDPGMELHLIHYSYGVNSTEKGDLSSESTVSRIRTEHFPLTLESARPSHTSQYLCASSTPGARQEQFFGPGTRLTVL.

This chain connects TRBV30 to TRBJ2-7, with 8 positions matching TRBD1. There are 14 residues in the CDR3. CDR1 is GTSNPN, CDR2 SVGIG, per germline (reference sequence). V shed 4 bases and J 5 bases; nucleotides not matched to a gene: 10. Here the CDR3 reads CAWTTGQGANEQYF. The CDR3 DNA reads TGTGCCTGGACGACAGGACAGGGCGCCAACGAGCAGTACTTC.

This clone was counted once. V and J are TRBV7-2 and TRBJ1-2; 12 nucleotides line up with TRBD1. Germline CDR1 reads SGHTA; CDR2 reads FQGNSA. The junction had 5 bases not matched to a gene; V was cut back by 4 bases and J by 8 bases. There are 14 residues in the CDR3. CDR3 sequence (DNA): TGTGCCAGCAGCTCGGGACAGGGGGCCCAAGGCTACACCTTC. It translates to CASSSGQGAQGYTF.

The CDR3 protein is CAWKRGLAGGFGAGGEQFF. The DNA for the CDR3 is TGTGCCTGGAAAAGAGGACTAGCGGGGGGGTTCGGTGCCGGAGGTGAGCAGTTCTTC. The chain combines TRBV30 with TRBJ2-1; 15 nucleotides line up with TRBD2. CDR3 length: 19 residues. CDR1 and CDR2 from the germline V gene are GTSNPN and SVGIG (reference sequence). The junction had 19 bases not matched to a gene; V was cut back by 4 bases and J by 9 bases.

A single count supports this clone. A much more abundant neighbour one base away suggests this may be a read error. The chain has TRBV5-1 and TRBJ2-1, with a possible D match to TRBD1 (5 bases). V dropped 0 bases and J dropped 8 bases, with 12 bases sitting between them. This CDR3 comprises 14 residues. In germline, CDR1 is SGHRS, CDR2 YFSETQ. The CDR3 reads CASSLAGQGYEQFF. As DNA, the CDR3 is TGCGCCAGCAGCTTGGCTGGGCAGGGATATGAGCAGTTCTTC.

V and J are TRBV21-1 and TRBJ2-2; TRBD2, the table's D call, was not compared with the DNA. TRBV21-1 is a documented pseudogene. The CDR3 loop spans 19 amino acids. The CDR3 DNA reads TGTGCCAGCAGCAAAGGTCACCTAGCGGGAGGGCTAGCCACCGGGGAGCTGTTTTTT. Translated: CASSKGHLAGGLATGELFF.

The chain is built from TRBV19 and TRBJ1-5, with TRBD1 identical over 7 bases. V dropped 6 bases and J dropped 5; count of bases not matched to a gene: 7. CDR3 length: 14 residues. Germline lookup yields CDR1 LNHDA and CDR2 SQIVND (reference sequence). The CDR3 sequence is CASRETGIYQPQHF. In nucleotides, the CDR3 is TGTGCCAGTAGGGAGACAGGGATCTATCAGCCCCAGCATTTT.

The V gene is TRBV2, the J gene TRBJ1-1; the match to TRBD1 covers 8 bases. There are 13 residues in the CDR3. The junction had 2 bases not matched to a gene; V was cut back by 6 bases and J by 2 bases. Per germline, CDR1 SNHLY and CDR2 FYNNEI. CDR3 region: CASRTGANTEAFF. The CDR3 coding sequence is TGTGCCAGCAGGACAGGGGCCAACACTGAAGCTTTCTTT.

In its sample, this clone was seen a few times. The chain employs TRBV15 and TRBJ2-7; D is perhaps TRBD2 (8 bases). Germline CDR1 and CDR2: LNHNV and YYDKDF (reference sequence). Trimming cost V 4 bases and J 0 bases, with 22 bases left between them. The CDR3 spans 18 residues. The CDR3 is CATSMTAGGQMGSYEQYF. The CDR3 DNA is TGTGCCACCAGCATGACGGCGGGGGGACAGATGGGCTCCTACGAGCAGTACTTC.

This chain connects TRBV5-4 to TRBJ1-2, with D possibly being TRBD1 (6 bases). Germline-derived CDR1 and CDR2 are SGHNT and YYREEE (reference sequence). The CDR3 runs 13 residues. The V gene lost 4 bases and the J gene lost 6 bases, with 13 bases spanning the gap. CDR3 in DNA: TGTGCCAGCAGCCGAACCTACAGGGATGGCTACACCTTC. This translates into CASSRTYRDGYTF. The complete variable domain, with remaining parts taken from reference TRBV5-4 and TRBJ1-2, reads ETGVTQSPTHLIKTRGQQVTLRCSSQSGHNTVSWYQQALGQGPQFIFQYYREEENGRGNFPPRFSGLQFPNYSSELNVNALELDDSALYLCASSRTYRDGYTFGSGTRLTVV.

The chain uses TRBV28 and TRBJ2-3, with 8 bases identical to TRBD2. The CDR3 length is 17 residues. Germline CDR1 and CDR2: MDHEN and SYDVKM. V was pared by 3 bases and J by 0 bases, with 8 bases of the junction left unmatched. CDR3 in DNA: TGTGCCAGCAGTTTTGGGCTCAGCGGGAGTAGCACAGATACGCAGTATTTT. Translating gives CASSFGLSGSSTDTQYF. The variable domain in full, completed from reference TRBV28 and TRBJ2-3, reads DVKVTQSSRYLVKRTGEKVFLECVQDMDHENMFWYRQDPGLGLRLIYFSYDVKMKEKGDIPEGYSVSREKKERFSLILESASTNQTSMYLCASSFGLSGSSTDTQYFGPGTRLTVL.

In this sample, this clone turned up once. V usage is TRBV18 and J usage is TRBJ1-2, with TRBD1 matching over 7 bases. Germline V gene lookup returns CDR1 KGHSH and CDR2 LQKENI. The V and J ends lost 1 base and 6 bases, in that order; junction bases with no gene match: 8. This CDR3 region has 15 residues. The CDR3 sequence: CASSPQSPGGHGYTF. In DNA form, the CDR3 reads TGTGCCAGCTCACCACAGTCGCCAGGGGGTCATGGCTACACCTTC.

The CDR3 spells CASSVRGGLSSIQYF. In DNA form, the CDR3 reads TGTGCCAGTAGTGTAAGGGGGGGACTATCTTCCATTCAGTACTTC. The chain joins TRBV19 to TRBJ2-4, with D possibly matching TRBD2 (7 bases). The CDR3 is 15 residues long. Trimming took off 5 bases at V and 9 bases at J, with 20 bases between the two ends. From germline, CDR1 is LNHDA and CDR2 SQIVND (reference sequence).

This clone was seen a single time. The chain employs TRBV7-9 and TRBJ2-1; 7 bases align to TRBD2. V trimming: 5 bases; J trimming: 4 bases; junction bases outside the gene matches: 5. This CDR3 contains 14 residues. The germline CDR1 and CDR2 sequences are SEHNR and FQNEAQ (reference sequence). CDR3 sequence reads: CASSLLAAYNEQFF. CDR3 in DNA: TGTGCCAGCAGCCTCCTAGCGGCTTACAATGAGCAGTTCTTC.

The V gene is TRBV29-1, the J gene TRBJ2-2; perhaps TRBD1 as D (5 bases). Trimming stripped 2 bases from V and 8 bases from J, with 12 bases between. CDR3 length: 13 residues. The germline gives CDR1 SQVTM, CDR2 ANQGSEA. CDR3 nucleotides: TGCAGCGTTGAAAGACAGTCCACGGGGGAGCTGTTTTTT. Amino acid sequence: CSVERQSTGELFF.

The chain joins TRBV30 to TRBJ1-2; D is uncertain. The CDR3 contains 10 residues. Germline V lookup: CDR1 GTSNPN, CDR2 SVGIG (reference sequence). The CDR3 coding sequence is TGTGCTTTATTAGACTATGGCTACACCTTC. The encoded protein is CALLDYGYTF.

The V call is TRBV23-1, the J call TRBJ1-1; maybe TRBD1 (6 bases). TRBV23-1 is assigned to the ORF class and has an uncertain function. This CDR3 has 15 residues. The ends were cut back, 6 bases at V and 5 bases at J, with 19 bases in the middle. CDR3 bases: TGCGCCAGCAGCCCAAAGACGGGGGGGCCAACTGAAGCTTTCTTT. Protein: CASSPKTGGPTEAFF.